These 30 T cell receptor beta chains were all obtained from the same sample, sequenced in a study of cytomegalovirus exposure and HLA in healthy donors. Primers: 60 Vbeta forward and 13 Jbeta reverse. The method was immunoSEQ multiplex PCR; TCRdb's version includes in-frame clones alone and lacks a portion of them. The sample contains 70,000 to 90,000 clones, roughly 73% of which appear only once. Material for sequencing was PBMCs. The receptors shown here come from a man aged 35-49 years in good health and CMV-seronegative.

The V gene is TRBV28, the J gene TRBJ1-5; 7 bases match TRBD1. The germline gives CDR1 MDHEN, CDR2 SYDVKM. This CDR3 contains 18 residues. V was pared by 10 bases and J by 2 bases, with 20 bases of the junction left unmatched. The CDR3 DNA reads TGTGCCACCGTTGAAGAGACAGGGAGGTTCTTCGGCAATCAGCCCCAGCATTTT. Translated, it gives CATVEETGRFFGNQPQHF.

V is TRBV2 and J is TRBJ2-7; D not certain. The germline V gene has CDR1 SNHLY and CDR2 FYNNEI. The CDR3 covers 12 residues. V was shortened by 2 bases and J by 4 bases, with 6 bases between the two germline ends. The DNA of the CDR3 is TGTGCCAGCAGTGAACTTTCTTACGAGCAGTACTTC. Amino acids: CASSELSYEQYF.

CDR3 sequence: CASRGGATQPQHF. The CDR3 region has the DNA TGTGCCAGCAGGGGTGGGGCTACCCAGCCCCAGCATTTT. The chain links TRBV25-1 to TRBJ1-5, with TRBD1 as a possible D gene (5 bases). V was trimmed by 6 bases and J by 7 bases, leaving 13 bases between them. Germline CDR1 MGHDK, CDR2 SYGVNS. This CDR3 has 13 residues.

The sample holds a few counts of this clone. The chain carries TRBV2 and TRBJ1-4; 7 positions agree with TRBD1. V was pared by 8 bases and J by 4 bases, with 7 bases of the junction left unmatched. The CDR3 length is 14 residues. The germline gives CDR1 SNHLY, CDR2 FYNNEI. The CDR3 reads CASRGTEFNEKLFF. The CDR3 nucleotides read TGTGCCAGCCGGGGGACAGAGTTTAATGAAAAACTGTTTTTT. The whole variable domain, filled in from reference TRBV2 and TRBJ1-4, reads EPEVTQTPSHQVTQMGQEVILRCVPISNHLYFYWYRQILGQKVEFLVSFYNNEISEKSEIFDDQFSVERPDGSNFTLKIRSTKLEDSAMYFCASRGTEFNEKLFFGSGTQLSVL.

The CDR3 DNA follows: TGCGCCAGCAACCCGACAGAGAACACTGAAGCTTTCTTT. Its protein product is CASNPTENTEAFF. V gene TRBV10-2 combines with J gene TRBJ1-1; maybe TRBD1 (5 bases). V was cut by 7 bases and J by 1 base, with 10 bases left in between. CDR1 and CDR2 (germline): WSHSY, SAAADI. The CDR3 runs 13 residues.

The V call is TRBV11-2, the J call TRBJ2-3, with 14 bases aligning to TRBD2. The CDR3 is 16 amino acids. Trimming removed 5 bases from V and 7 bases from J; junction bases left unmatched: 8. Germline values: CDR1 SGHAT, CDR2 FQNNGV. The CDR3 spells CASSPRLAGGPNTQYF. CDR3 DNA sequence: TGTGCCAGCAGCCCAAGACTAGCGGGAGGGCCAAATACGCAGTATTTT.

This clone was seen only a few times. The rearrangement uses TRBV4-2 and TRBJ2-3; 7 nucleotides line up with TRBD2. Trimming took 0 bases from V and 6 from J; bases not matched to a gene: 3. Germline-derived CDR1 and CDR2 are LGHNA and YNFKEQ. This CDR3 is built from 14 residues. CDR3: CASSQERGGDTQYF. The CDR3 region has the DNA TGTGCCAGCAGCCAAGAGCGGGGAGGGGATACGCAGTATTTT.

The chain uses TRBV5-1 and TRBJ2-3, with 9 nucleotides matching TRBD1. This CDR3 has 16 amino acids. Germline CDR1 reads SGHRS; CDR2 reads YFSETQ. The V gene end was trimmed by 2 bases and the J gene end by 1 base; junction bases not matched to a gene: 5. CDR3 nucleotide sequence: TGCGCCAGCAGCTTACAGGGGGCGCGGGGCACAGATACGCAGTATTTT. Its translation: CASSLQGARGTDTQYF.

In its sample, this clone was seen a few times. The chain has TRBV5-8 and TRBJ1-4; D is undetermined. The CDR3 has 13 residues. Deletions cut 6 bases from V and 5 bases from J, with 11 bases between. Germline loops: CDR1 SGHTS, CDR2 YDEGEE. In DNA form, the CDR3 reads TGTGCCAGCACCACGAGGTGGAATGAAAAACTGTTTTTT. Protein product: CASTTRWNEKLFF.

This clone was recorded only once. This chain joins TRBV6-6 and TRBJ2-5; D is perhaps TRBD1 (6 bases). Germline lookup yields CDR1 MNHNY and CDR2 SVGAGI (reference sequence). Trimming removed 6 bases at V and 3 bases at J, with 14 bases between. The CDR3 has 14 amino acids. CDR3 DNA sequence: TGTGCCAGCAGGGACCTGGGACAAGAAGAGACCCAGTACTTC. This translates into CASRDLGQEETQYF.

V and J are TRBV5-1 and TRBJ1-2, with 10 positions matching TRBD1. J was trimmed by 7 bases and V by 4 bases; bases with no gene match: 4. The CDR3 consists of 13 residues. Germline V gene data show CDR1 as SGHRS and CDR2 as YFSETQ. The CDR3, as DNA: TGCGCCAGCAGCGTTGACAGGGGGCTTGGCTACACCTTC. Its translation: CASSVDRGLGYTF. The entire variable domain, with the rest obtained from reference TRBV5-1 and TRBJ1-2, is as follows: KAGVTQTPRYLIKTRGQQVTLSCSPISGHRSVSWYQQTPGQGLQFLFEYFSETQRNKGNFPGRFSGRQFSNSRSEMNVSTLELGDSALYLCASSVDRGLGYTFGSGTRLTVV.

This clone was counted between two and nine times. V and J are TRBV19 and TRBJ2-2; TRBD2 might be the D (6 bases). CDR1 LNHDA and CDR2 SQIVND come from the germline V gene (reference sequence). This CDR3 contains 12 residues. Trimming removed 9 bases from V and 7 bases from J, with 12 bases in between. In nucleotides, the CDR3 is TGTGCCAGCTCGACTAGAAACGGGGAGCTGTTTTTT. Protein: CASSTRNGELFF.

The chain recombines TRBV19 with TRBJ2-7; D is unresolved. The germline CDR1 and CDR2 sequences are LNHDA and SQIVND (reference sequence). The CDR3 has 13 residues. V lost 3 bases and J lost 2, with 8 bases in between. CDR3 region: CASSIVGAYEQYF. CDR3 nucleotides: TGTGCCAGTAGTATCGTAGGAGCCTACGAGCAGTACTTC.

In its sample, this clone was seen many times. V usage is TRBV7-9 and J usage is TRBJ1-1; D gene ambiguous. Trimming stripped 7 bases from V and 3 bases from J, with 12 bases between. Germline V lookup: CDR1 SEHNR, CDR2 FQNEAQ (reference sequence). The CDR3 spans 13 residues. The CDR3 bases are TGTGCCAGCAACCCTAGCGGGGACACTGAAGCTTTCTTT. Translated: CASNPSGDTEAFF.

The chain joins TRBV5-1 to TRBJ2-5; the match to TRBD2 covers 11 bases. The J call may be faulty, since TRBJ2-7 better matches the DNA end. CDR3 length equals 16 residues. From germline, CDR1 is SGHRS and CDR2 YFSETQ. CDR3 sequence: CASSLASGRTSYEQYF. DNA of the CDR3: TGCGCCAGCAGCTTGGCTAGCGGGAGGACCTCCTACGAGCAGTACTTC.

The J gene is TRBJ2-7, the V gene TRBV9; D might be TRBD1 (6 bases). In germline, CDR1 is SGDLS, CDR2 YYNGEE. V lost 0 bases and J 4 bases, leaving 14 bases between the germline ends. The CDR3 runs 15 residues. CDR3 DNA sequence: TGTGCCAGCAGCGTAGGGGTACAGGGTAATTACGAGCAGTACTTC. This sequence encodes CASSVGVQGNYEQYF.

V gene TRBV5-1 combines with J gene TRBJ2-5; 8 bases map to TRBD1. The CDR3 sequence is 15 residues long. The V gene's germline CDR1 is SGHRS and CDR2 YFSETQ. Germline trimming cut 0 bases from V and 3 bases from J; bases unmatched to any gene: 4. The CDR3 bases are TGCGCCAGCAGCTTGGGGACAGGGACCGAAGAGACCCAGTACTTC. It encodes CASSLGTGTEETQYF.

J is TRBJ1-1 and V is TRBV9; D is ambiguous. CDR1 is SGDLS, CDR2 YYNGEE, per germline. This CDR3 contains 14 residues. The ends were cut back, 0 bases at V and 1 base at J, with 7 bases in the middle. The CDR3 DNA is TGTGCCAGCAGCGTAGTTGAGGGGAACACTGAAGCTTTCTTT. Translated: CASSVVEGNTEAFF.

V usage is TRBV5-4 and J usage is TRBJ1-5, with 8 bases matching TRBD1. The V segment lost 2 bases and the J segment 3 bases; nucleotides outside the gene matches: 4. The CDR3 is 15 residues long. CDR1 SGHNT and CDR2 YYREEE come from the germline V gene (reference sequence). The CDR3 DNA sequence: TGTGCCAGCAGCTTCGGGACAGGACCCAATCAGCCCCAGCATTTT. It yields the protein CASSFGTGPNQPQHF.

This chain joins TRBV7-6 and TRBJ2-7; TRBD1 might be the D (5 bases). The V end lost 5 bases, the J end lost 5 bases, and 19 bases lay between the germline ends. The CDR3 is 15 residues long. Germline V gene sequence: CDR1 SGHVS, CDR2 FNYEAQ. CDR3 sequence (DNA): TGTGCCAGCAGCCGCTCTTCAGGGCTCGTGGACGAGCAGTACTTC. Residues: CASSRSSGLVDEQYF.

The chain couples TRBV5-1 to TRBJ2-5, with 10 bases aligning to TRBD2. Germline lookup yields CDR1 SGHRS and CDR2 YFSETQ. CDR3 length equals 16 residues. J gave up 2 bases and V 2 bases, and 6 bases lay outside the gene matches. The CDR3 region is CASSFLASGGQETQYF. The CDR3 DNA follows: TGCGCCAGCAGCTTCTTGGCTAGCGGGGGTCAAGAGACCCAGTACTTC.

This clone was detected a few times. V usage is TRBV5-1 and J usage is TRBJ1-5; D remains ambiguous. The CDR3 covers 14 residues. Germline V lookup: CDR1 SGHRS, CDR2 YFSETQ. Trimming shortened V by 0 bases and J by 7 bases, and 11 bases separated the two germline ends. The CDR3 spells CASSLEVGGQPQHF. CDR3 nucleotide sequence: TGCGCCAGCAGCTTGGAAGTTGGCGGGCAGCCCCAGCATTTT.

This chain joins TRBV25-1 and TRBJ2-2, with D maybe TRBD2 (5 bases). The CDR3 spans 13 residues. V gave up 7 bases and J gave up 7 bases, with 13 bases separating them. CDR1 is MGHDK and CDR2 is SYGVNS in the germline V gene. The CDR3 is CASKEVSLGELFF. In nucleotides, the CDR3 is TGTGCCAGCAAGGAGGTGTCCCTCGGGGAGCTGTTTTTT.

In nucleotides, the CDR3 is TGTGCCAGCAGCGCTCAAGGGGAACTCAGGACCTACGAGCAGTACTTC. This translates into CASSAQGELRTYEQYF. J is TRBJ2-7 and V is TRBV7-9, with D perhaps matching TRBD1 (5 bases). The length of the CDR3 is 16 residues. Germline V gene sequence: CDR1 SEHNR, CDR2 FQNEAQ (reference sequence). The V end lost 5 bases, the J end lost 2 bases, and 19 bases lay between the germline ends.

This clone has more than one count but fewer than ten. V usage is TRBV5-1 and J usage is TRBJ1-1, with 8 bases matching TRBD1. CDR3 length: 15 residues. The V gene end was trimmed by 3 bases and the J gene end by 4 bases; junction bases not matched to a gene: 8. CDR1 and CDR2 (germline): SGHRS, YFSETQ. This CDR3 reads CASSSGTGYLTEAFF. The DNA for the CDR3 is TGCGCCAGCAGCTCGGGGACAGGATACCTCACTGAAGCTTTCTTT.

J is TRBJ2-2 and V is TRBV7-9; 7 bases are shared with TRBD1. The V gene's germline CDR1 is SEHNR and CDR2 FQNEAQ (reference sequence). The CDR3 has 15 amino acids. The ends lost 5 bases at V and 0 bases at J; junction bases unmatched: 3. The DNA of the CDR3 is TGTGCCAGCAGCCCCGGACAGGCGAACACCGGGGAGCTGTTTTTT. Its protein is CASSPGQANTGELFF. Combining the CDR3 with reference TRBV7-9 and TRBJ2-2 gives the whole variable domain DTGVSQNPRHKITKRGQNVTFRCDPISEHNRLYWYRQTLGQGPEFLTYFQNEAQLEKSRLLSDRFSAERPKGSFSTLEIQRTEQGDSAMYLCASSPGQANTGELFFGEGSRLTVL.

CDR3 region: CASRGTGPSYEQYF. CDR3 bases: TGTGCCAGCAGAGGCACAGGGCCTTCCTACGAGCAGTACTTC. V and J are TRBV14 and TRBJ2-7, with D possibly being TRBD1 (6 bases). The CDR3 consists of 14 residues. Germline V gives CDR1 SGHDN, CDR2 FVKESK. Between the trimmed V and J ends, which lost 6 bases and 1 base, there was a span of 13 bases.

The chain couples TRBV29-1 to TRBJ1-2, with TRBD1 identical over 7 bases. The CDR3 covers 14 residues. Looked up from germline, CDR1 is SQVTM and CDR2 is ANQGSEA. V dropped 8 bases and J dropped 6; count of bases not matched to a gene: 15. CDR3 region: CSSVRAGGIDGYTF. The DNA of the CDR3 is TGCAGCTCAGTCAGGGCAGGGGGTATCGATGGCTACACCTTC.

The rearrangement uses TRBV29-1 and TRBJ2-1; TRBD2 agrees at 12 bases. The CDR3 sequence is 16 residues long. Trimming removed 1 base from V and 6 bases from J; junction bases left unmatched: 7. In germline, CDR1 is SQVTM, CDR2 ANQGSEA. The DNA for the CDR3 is TGCAGCGTTGAAGGGACTAGCGGGAATTCAGTCAATGAGCAGTTCTTC. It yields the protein CSVEGTSGNSVNEQFF.

CDR3 protein: CASSLEEGVAYGYTF. As DNA, the CDR3 is TGTGCCAGCAGCTTGGAGGAAGGGGTTGCCTATGGCTACACCTTC. V gene TRBV5-6 combines with J gene TRBJ1-2, with D perhaps matching TRBD1 (5 bases). This CDR3 is 15 amino acids long. Germline V gene data show CDR1 as SGHDT and CDR2 as YYEEEE. Trimming removed 0 bases at V and 4 bases at J, with 13 bases between.